The sequence of this T cell receptor (beta chain) was determined in a study of T-cell memory formation after mild COVID-19. Study context: Most TCR clusters belonged to a single donor.

Overall study results and limits: Among contracting clones, CD4+ were mainly CM/EM and CD8+ enriched in EMRA. Clones that contracted from day 15 to 85 were balanced CD4/CD8, while later expanders leaned CD4+.

After 5'RACE with constant-segment primers, TCR alpha and TCR beta cDNA libraries carrying sample barcodes and UMIs were obtained. TCRdb re-called the 5' RACE reads with MiXCR, one entry per CDR3 protein. In the table there are hundreds of thousands of distinct CDR3 sequences, approximately 15% of which are singletons. The table lists this clonotype with a few counts. Its matching antigen is unknown. Germline lookup yields CDR1 LGHNA and CDR2 YSLEER. The CDR3 length is 11 residues. V was trimmed by 5 bases and J by 4 bases, leaving 4 bases between them. This clonotype originated in an adult woman who had mild COVID-19 (a few samples of this study predate the infection). Cell type and time point are not known. This chain uses TRBV4-3 with TRBJ2-3, with D hard to call. The material sequenced was PBMCs or a T cell subset sorted from them (not recorded which). CDR3: CASSGSDTQYF. The CDR3 DNA follows: TGCGCCAGCAGCGGATCAGATACGCAGTATTTT.